Below, one TCR beta chain is given with its context. What it recognizes is unknown. The sample is drawn from a study of blood T cells in healthy people across ages. The CDR3 sequence is 14 residues long. Germline lookup yields CDR1 SGHTA and CDR2 FQGTGA. V gave up 4 bases and J gave up 3 bases, with 12 bases separating them. Then a second PCR, running about 6 to 12 cycles, was carried out with a sample-barcoded 5' primer and a J-beta primer mix. Every molecule of cDNA carried a tag from a template-switch adaptor with 12 random nucleotides. MiXCR, applied by TCRdb to the 5' RACE reads, yields one record per CDR3 protein. The repertoire holds roughly 1,300,000 distinct CDR3 sequences, with roughly 64% as singletons. Broader study findings: Strong correlation was found linking TCR beta diversity to naive T cell percentage.

V usage is TRBV7-3 and J usage is TRBJ1-1; D is perhaps TRBD1 (5 bases). The sequenced sample was blood. The sequence came from a man aged 18-30 years in good health. This CDR3 is CASSYGGRHTEAFF. The CDR3 region has the DNA TGTGCCAGCAGCTATGGGGGTCGTCACACTGAAGCTTTCTTT.